This T cell receptor (beta chain) emerged from a study of CD4 T cells in relation to SARS-CoV-2 and coronaviruses. Findings and limits, study-wide: Pre-pandemic and post-infection samples never came from the same donor.

Data came from immunoSEQ multiplex PCR; TCRdb stores just in-frame clones and leaves some out. The sample records about 59,000 clones, 80% to 90% being singletons. Trimming at V came to 4 bases and at J to 5 bases, leaving 4 bases not matched to a gene. The CDR3 spans 15 residues. Germline CDR1 is LNHDA and CDR2 is SQIVND (reference sequence). Unexposed donor CD4+ T cells date from 2011-2018, before the COVID-19 pandemic. Naive and memory CD4+ T cells came from enriched cryopreserved PBMCs. Points on this clone: Its cognate antigen is unknown.

This TCR was recovered from a human donor in good health. Sequenced sample: memory CD4+ T cells from PBMCs. The chain links TRBV19 to TRBJ2-2, with 10 bases matching TRBD1. CDR3 loop: CASSTRTGGTGELFF. The CDR3 DNA follows: TGTGCCAGTAGTACCAGGACAGGGGGTACCGGGGAGCTGTTTTTT.